The 29 T cell receptor beta chains below were found in one sample sequenced in a study of blood T cell repertoires in COVID-19. TCRdb keeps only in-frame clones here, not all; method: immunoSEQ multiplex PCR. Among 95,000 to 150,000 clones listed, roughly 83% were seen once. Sequencing was performed on peripheral blood. These receptors all come from a human donor in a cohort sampled during active COVID-19.

The chain links TRBV28 to TRBJ1-5, with TRBD1 matching over 7 bases. V lost 2 bases, J lost 11 bases, and 12 bases stayed unmatched. Germline V CDR1 and CDR2: MDHEN, SYDVKM. This CDR3 has 15 residues. The CDR3 sequence is CASSLGSQGVMAQHF. CDR3 bases: TGTGCCAGCAGTTTAGGCAGCCAGGGGGTCATGGCCCAGCATTTT.

The chain has TRBV6-5 and TRBJ1-5; D uncertain. The length of the CDR3 is 14 residues. The V and J ends lost 0 bases and 4 bases respectively, with 7 bases between them. Germline CDR1 is MNHEY and CDR2 is SVGAGI. For the CDR3, the DNA is TGTGCCAGCAGTTACTCGAGGGATAATCAGCCCCAGCATTTT. This translates into CASSYSRDNQPQHF.

This clone was counted a few times. The gene calls are TRBV5-6 and TRBJ2-7; D is possibly TRBD2 (6 bases). Trimming stripped 0 bases from V and 4 bases from J, with 20 bases between. Germline V gene data show CDR1 as SGHDT and CDR2 as YYEEEE. The CDR3 loop spans 17 amino acids. The CDR3 nucleotides are TGTGCCAGCAGCTTGGTGGAAGGGAGGACTAAACCGTACGAGCAGTACTTC. It is translated as CASSLVEGRTKPYEQYF. Together with reference TRBV5-6 and TRBJ2-7, the CDR3 gives the full variable domain: DAGVTQSPTHLIKTRGQQVTLRCSPKSGHDTVSWYQQALGQGPQFIFQYYEEEERQRGNFPDRFSGHQFPNYSSELNVNALLLGDSALYLCASSLVEGRTKPYEQYFGPGTRLTVT.

The V and J genes are TRBV30 and TRBJ1-5; D may be TRBD1 (6 bases). The CDR3 length is 13 residues. V dropped 5 bases and J dropped 3 bases, with 11 bases sitting between them. Germline V lookup: CDR1 GTSNPN, CDR2 SVGIG (reference sequence). CDR3 loop: CAWAGATNQPQHF. CDR3 DNA: TGTGCCTGGGCAGGGGCCACCAATCAGCCCCAGCATTTT.

The gene calls are TRBV7-8 and TRBJ1-2; D is perhaps TRBD1 (5 bases). The CDR3 totals 15 residues. Germline CDR1 reads SGHVS; CDR2 reads FQNEAQ. V shed 6 bases and J shed 2 bases, with 16 bases lying between them. In DNA, the CDR3 is TGTGCCAGCAGTCCAGCCCCGGACACAAACTATGGCTACACCTTC. The encoded protein is CASSPAPDTNYGYTF. The variable domain in full, with the rest retrieved from reference TRBV7-8 and TRBJ1-2, is GAGVSQSPRYKVAKRGQDVALRCDPISGHVSLFWYQQALGQGPEFLTYFQNEAQLDKSGLPSDRFFAERPEGSVSTLKIQRTQQEDSAVYLCASSPAPDTNYGYTFGSGTRLTVV.

The CDR3 DNA reads as TGTGCCAGCAGGGAGACTGACCCCTACGAGCAGTACTTC. This codes for CASRETDPYEQYF. This chain connects TRBV6-5 to TRBJ2-7; D gene uncertain. Looked up from germline, CDR1 is MNHEY and CDR2 is SVGAGI. The V end lost 6 bases, the J end lost 2 bases, and 11 bases lay between the germline ends. This CDR3 spans 13 amino acids.

In this sample, this clone turned up a few times. The chain recombines TRBV24-1 with TRBJ2-2; a weak D match, TRBD1 (6 bases). V gave up 8 bases and J gave up 5 bases, with 11 bases separating them. The CDR3 loop spans 13 amino acids. Per germline, CDR1 KGHDR and CDR2 SFDVKD. The CDR3 spells CATNNRGTGELFF. In DNA form, the CDR3 reads TGTGCCACCAATAATAGGGGGACCGGGGAGCTGTTTTTT.

The chain uses TRBV5-1 and TRBJ1-4; possible D gene TRBD1, 6 bases. The CDR3 is 16 amino acids. Trimming stripped 1 base from V and 8 bases from J, with 18 bases between. CDR1 SGHRS and CDR2 YFSETQ come from the germline V gene. CDR3 sequence (DNA): TGCGCCAGCAGCTTGATCTCGCCAGGGGTAAACGAAAAACTGTTTTTT. This encodes CASSLISPGVNEKLFF.

V and J are TRBV6-1 and TRBJ1-2; a possible D gene is TRBD1 (5 bases). The germline V and J ends were trimmed by 3 bases and 1 base, with 12 bases remaining between them. The CDR3 sequence is 15 residues long. Germline loops: CDR1 MNHNS, CDR2 SASEGT. This CDR3 is CASSEAQGHNYGYTF. The CDR3 DNA reads as TGTGCCAGCAGTGAGGCGCAGGGTCATAACTATGGCTACACCTTC.

The chain carries TRBV19 and TRBJ2-1, with 8 bases that match TRBD2. The CDR3 is 16 amino acids. Germline values: CDR1 LNHDA, CDR2 SQIVND (reference sequence). J gave up 4 bases and V 5 bases, and 10 bases lay outside the gene matches. The CDR3 coding sequence is TGTGCCAGTAGTTGCCCTTTACTAGCGGTATACAATGAGCAGTTCTTC. Translated, it gives CASSCPLLAVYNEQFF. The entire variable domain, with the rest obtained from reference TRBV19 and TRBJ2-1, is as follows: DGGITQSPKYLFRKEGQNVTLSCEQNLNHDAMYWYRQDPGQGLRLIYYSQIVNDFQKGDIAEGYSVSREKKESFPLTVTSAQKNPTAFYLCASSCPLLAVYNEQFFGPGTRLTVL.

This clone was seen once. This chain joins TRBV10-2 and TRBJ1-1; D not certain. Germline lookup yields CDR1 WSHSY and CDR2 SAAADI. With 4 bases removed from V and 4 bases from J, the gap between germline ends came to 10 bases. This CDR3 spans 13 amino acids. CDR3 amino acids: CASSAGVSTEAFF. CDR3 in DNA: TGCGCCAGCAGTGCTGGTGTTAGCACTGAAGCTTTCTTT.

The chain has TRBV3-1 (or the pseudogene TRBV3-2) and TRBJ2-7; 8 nucleotides align to TRBD1. This CDR3 has 16 residues. Germline CDR1 is LGHDT and CDR2 is YNNKEL (reference sequence). The V segment lost 5 bases and the J segment 2 bases; nucleotides outside the gene matches: 11. The CDR3 reads CASSAQSQGATYEQYF. The CDR3 DNA reads as TGTGCCAGCAGCGCTCAAAGCCAGGGGGCGACCTACGAGCAGTACTTC.

This clone was detected once. DNA of the CDR3: TGTGCCAGCAGTTCCCGGGACAGGGGGATCTACGAGCAGTACTTC. Translation gives CASSSRDRGIYEQYF. The chain uses TRBV27 and TRBJ2-7; 11 bases line up with TRBD1. The CDR3 has 15 residues. CDR1 and CDR2 from the germline V gene are MNHEY and SMNVEV (reference sequence). V dropped 4 bases and J dropped 3; count of bases not matched to a gene: 5.

V is TRBV27 and J is TRBJ2-7; D may be TRBD2 (5 bases). CDR1 is MNHEY and CDR2 is SMNVEV in the germline V gene (reference sequence). Trimming removed 4 bases from V and 3 bases from J, with 16 bases in between. This CDR3 has 15 amino acids. The CDR3 loop reads CASSYEGRSIYEQYF. The CDR3 region has the DNA TGTGCCAGCAGTTACGAGGGCCGTTCTATCTACGAGCAGTACTTC.

This clone was seen a handful of times. CDR3 coding DNA: TGTGCCAGCAGCTTGGTTCCCTATACGGCTGGGGCCAACGTCCTGACTTTC. Encoded protein: CASSLVPYTAGANVLTF. The V gene is TRBV5-5, the J gene TRBJ2-6, with D uncertain. CDR3 length: 17 residues. V lost 0 bases, J lost 2 bases, and 12 bases lay in between. Germline values: CDR1 SGHKS, CDR2 YYEKEE (reference sequence).

The CDR3 reads CAISAGGGSNQPQHF. CDR3 DNA: TGTGCCATTTCGGCGGGGGGCGGGAGCAATCAGCCCCAGCATTTT. V usage is TRBV28 and J usage is TRBJ1-5; a weak D match, TRBD1 (6 bases). V gave up 10 bases and J gave up 1 base, with 17 bases separating them. This CDR3 is 15 amino acids long. Germline V CDR1 and CDR2: MDHEN, SYDVKM.

The chain carries TRBV5-1 and TRBJ1-4, with a possible D match to TRBD1 (5 bases). The germline CDR1 and CDR2 sequences are SGHRS and YFSETQ. CDR3 length equals 12 residues. Trimming stripped 2 bases from V and 8 bases from J, with 7 bases between. CDR3 in DNA: TGCGCCAGCAGCTTAGACAGCGAAAAACTGTTTTTT. This codes for CASSLDSEKLFF.

V and J are TRBV19 and TRBJ2-6; D unclear. Germline V gives CDR1 LNHDA, CDR2 SQIVND (reference sequence). Trimming removed 8 bases at V and 0 bases at J, with 8 bases between. CDR3 size: 14 residues. The CDR3 DNA is TGTGCCAGTGGGCCCACCTCTGGGGCCAACGTCCTGACTTTC. Translated, it gives CASGPTSGANVLTF.

The chain recombines TRBV5-1 with TRBJ1-1, with D possibly being TRBD1 (6 bases). V lost 3 bases, J lost 4 bases, and 19 bases lay in between. CDR1 is SGHRS and CDR2 is YFSETQ in the germline V gene. The CDR3 covers 16 residues. CDR3 DNA: TGCGCCAGCAGCTCCCCCGAGGGAGGGGGTGGCACTGAAGCTTTCTTT. Its translation: CASSSPEGGGGTEAFF.

The V call is TRBV5-1, the J call TRBJ1-6; tentatively, D is TRBD1 (5 bases). The CDR3 extends over 17 amino acids. Germline V lookup: CDR1 SGHRS, CDR2 YFSETQ. Trimming stripped 1 base from V and 9 bases from J, with 20 bases between. CDR3 region: CASSLLQGPVAISPLHF. CDR3 coding DNA: TGCGCCAGCAGCTTGCTGCAGGGCCCCGTGGCCATTTCACCCCTCCACTTT.

This clone has just a few counts. This chain connects TRBV14 to TRBJ1-3; D is possibly TRBD1 (5 bases). Germline values: CDR1 SGHDN, CDR2 FVKESK. The CDR3 has 15 amino acids. Trimming removed 0 bases at V and 8 bases at J, with 14 bases between. The CDR3 sequence is CASSQERRGSDTIYF. DNA of the CDR3: TGTGCCAGCAGCCAAGAGCGGCGGGGGTCGGACACCATATATTTT.

The DNA of the CDR3 is TGCGCCAGCAGTGACTCCGGGGAGCTGTTTTTT. Translated, it gives CASSDSGELFF. The chain couples TRBV10-1 to TRBJ2-2; D ambiguous. This CDR3 region has 11 residues. V shed 3 bases and J shed 6 bases, with 2 bases lying between them. CDR1 WNHNN and CDR2 SYGVQD come from the germline V gene (reference sequence).

J is TRBJ2-2 and V is TRBV27, with a weak D call TRBD1 (7 bases). V gave up 5 bases and J gave up 5 bases, with 15 bases separating them. The germline V gene encodes CDR1 MNHEY and CDR2 SMNVEV (reference sequence). The CDR3 runs 15 residues. This chain's CDR3 is CASSPQGDLTGELFF. DNA for the CDR3: TGTGCCAGCAGTCCGCAGGGGGACTTGACCGGGGAGCTGTTTTTT.

The chain employs TRBV7-3 and TRBJ2-5; 8 bases agree with TRBD2. The ends lost 1 base at V and 2 bases at J; junction bases unmatched: 6. CDR3 size: 16 residues. Germline CDR1 reads SGHTA; CDR2 reads FQGTGA. The CDR3 nucleotides read TGTGCCAGCAGCTTAAGTAGCGGGAAGGGGCAAGAGACCCAGTACTTC. Translation gives CASSLSSGKGQETQYF.

The chain has TRBV19 and TRBJ1-1; weak D call: TRBD1 (6 bases). V was shortened by 1 base and J by 1 base, with 10 bases between the two germline ends. The CDR3 runs 15 residues. Per the germline V gene, CDR1 is LNHDA and CDR2 is SQIVND (reference sequence). DNA of the CDR3: TGTGCCAGTAGTATAGCCGGGACACCGAACACTGAAGCTTTCTTT. It specifies CASSIAGTPNTEAFF.

The genes are TRBV20-1 and TRBJ1-2, with TRBD1 as a possible D gene (5 bases). The V and J ends lost 3 bases and 8 bases respectively, with 10 bases between them. The germline CDR1 and CDR2 sequences are DFQATT and SNEGSKA (reference sequence). This CDR3 has 11 residues. CDR3 amino acids: CSASQGIGYTF. As DNA, the CDR3 is TGCAGTGCTAGTCAGGGTATAGGCTACACCTTC.

The J gene is TRBJ2-1, the V gene TRBV6-6; 8 bases fit TRBD1. The germline CDR1 and CDR2 sequences are MNHNY and SVGAGI (reference sequence). Germline trimming cut 5 bases from V and 0 bases from J; bases unmatched to any gene: 6. The CDR3 sequence is 16 residues long. The CDR3 region is CASSGDRGVSYNEQFF. CDR3 coding DNA: TGTGCCAGCAGTGGCGACAGGGGTGTCTCCTACAATGAGCAGTTCTTC.

The V gene is TRBV11-2, the J gene TRBJ1-1; 8 positions match TRBD1. Germline trimming cut 5 bases from V and 6 bases from J; bases unmatched to any gene: 2. This CDR3 spans 12 amino acids. Germline loops: CDR1 SGHAT, CDR2 FQNNGV. The CDR3 region has the DNA TGTGCCAGCAGCGACAGGGGCGCTGAAGCTTTCTTT. It is translated as CASSDRGAEAFF.

The chain uses TRBV7-6 and TRBJ2-7; D gene uncertain. Trimming took off 5 bases at V and 3 bases at J, with 14 bases between the two ends. Germline CDR1 reads SGHVS; CDR2 reads FNYEAQ. The CDR3 contains 14 residues. The CDR3 here is CASSLYDTYYEQYF. CDR3 DNA sequence: TGTGCCAGCAGCCTCTATGACACGTACTACGAGCAGTACTTC.